The clone carrying this T cell receptor beta chain appeared many times. Its antigen is not identified. This entry comes from a study of spatial heterogeneity in lung cancer. Overall study context: Matched bulk RNA-seq yielded a T cell module score, and TCR transcript counts in tumor regions correlated strongly with that score. The study's findings and limits: Mutation tallies in tumors tracked expanded intratumoral alpha and beta TCR counts.

Sample time point: sample taken at primary tumor resection. Donation came from around 72 patients with untreated early-stage non-small cell lung cancer. With 1 base removed from V and 2 bases from J, the gap between germline ends came to 9 bases. The CDR3 length is 15 residues. Germline V gene sequence: CDR1 SGHVS, CDR2 FQNEAQ. One entry per CDR3 protein, called by TCRdb with MiXCR from the 5' RACE reads. The sample lists 7,500 to 8,500 distinct CDR3 sequences, around 7% occurring once. This TCR was recovered from a male donor with early-stage non-small cell lung cancer. This specimen was lung tumor tissue, taken at surgery. This chain joins TRBV7-8 and TRBJ1-3, with TRBD1 as a possible D gene (5 bases). The CDR3 DNA sequence: TGTGCCAGCAGCTTAGGGGGGAACGCTGGAAACACCATATATTTT. It yields the protein CASSLGGNAGNTIYF.